This T cell receptor (beta chain) was obtained from a study of brain metastases from non-small cell lung cancer (dated by TCRdb to the late 2010s). Looking at the study overall: In non-small-cell lung cancer patients, the researchers characterized the immune microenvironment of brain metastases and primary tumors that had been resected as matched pairs. Study-wide conclusions, independent of this receptor: T-cell infiltration was lower in brain metastases than in primary tumors (P < 0.001). T-cell clones appeared expanded in around 62% of brain metastases relative to the matched primary tumors. Paired brain metastases and primary tumors largely shared TCR repertoires, although T-cell densities in the metastases were sparse.

Inclusive of the bounding cysteine and phenylalanine, the CDR3 is 13 residues long. The DNA shown is the 39-base CDR3, in frame from base 1. CDR1 and CDR2 are drawn from the germline V gene: SGHTA, FQGTGA. Regarding this clone: Its specific antigen is unknown. At one end the junction does not follow the germline gene, possibly because of a read error.

The cohort was made up of about 39 patients with surgically resected non-small-cell lung cancer, each of whom had both a primary tumor specimen and a brain metastasis specimen. The tumor specimens consisted of archival formalin-fixed, paraffin-embedded tissues. The method behind the library was the immunoSEQ multiplex PCR assay. T-cell receptor beta chain repertoire sequencing was carried out together with a 770-gene immune expression panel. TCRdb obtained this table from immuneACCESS and retained in-frame rearrangements with V and J assigned. These tables miss some clones; where compared with another copy, unresolved V genes account for less than half of the shortfall, and the remainder is unexplained. Across this sample there are a few hundred clones, with about 92% seen only once. Over 6.5% of the sample is taken by the ten largest.

The sample taken for sequencing was tissue from a brain metastasis. Reading the label with the study, this specimen's cell subset or site is: resected brain metastasis paired with primary lung tumor. This clonotype was sampled from a donor aged 40 or older with non-small cell lung cancer. Here the chain combines TRBV7-3 and TRBJ2-1, and TRBD1 may be the D gene, going by 5 matching bases. The nucleotide sequence reads as follows: TGTGCCAGCAGCTTAGGGGCCTACAATAAGCAGTTCTTC. The resulting protein is CASSLGAYNKQFF.